This is a list of T cell receptor beta chains from one sample in a study of cytomegalovirus exposure and HLA in healthy donors. Sequencing used immunoSEQ multiplex PCR; TCRdb keeps in-frame clones, though not all of them. This repertoire shows approximately 140,000 clones, 79% found once; its top ten account for roughly 6%. The sequencing sample was made of PBMCs. All receptors come from a man in his fifties or sixties in good health and CMV-seropositive. The CDR3 runs from the conserved cysteine through the conserved F or W. The order of the fields is V gene, clone size, J gene, CDR3 protein. The listing skips clone size in some rows; elsewhere it reads once, few, many or a size class.

v_gene: TRBV30
abundance: .
j_gene: TRBJ1-6
CDR3aa: CAWSATLGRGSPLHF

v_gene: TRBV18
abundance: .
j_gene: TRBJ2-5
CDR3aa: CASSPPLGTQETQYF

v_gene: TRBV4-2
abundance: few
j_gene: TRBJ2-5
CDR3aa: CASSQLAGDGETQYF

v_gene: TRBV25-1
abundance: once
j_gene: TRBJ2-7
CDR3aa: CASSGYRENTYEQYF

v_gene: TRBV7-8
abundance: .
j_gene: TRBJ1-4
CDR3aa: CASSSRDRGYSNEKLFF

v_gene: TRBV30
abundance: .
j_gene: TRBJ2-5
CDR3aa: CAWRRAGALETQYF

v_gene: TRBV5-1
abundance: .
j_gene: TRBJ2-4
CDR3aa: CASSSNPGLAGGDKNIQYF

v_gene: TRBV7-6
abundance: .
j_gene: TRBJ2-3
CDR3aa: CASSLGEGTDTQYF

v_gene: TRBV28
abundance: .
j_gene: TRBJ1-4
CDR3aa: CASSSGTGYEKLFF

v_gene: TRBV29-1
abundance: .
j_gene: TRBJ1-2
CDR3aa: CSVVLRDRALYSQF

v_gene: TRBV6-6
abundance: .
j_gene: TRBJ1-4
CDR3aa: CASRSRGGLGEKLFF

v_gene: TRBV5-4
abundance: .
j_gene: TRBJ2-5
CDR3aa: CASSSLAEKETQYF

v_gene: TRBV6-5
abundance: .
j_gene: TRBJ2-2
CDR3aa: CASSGYQGAGGELFF

v_gene: TRBV7-8
abundance: once
j_gene: TRBJ1-4
CDR3aa: CASSPDRGQEKLFF

v_gene: TRBV10-2
abundance: .
j_gene: TRBJ2-5
CDR3aa: CASSEGGRAEETQYF

v_gene: TRBV9
abundance: .
j_gene: TRBJ2-3
CDR3aa: CASSVLGGKSGTDTQYF

v_gene: TRBV4-2
abundance: .
j_gene: TRBJ1-1
CDR3aa: CASSHQVNTEAFF

v_gene: TRBV7-9
abundance: .
j_gene: TRBJ1-5
CDR3aa: CSSPTAGRSNQPQHF

v_gene: TRBV28
abundance: once
j_gene: .
CDR3aa: CASSSTRLAGPYEQYF

v_gene: TRBV30
abundance: few
j_gene: TRBJ1-6
CDR3aa: CAWAVGTEYSPLHF

v_gene: TRBV25-1
abundance: once
j_gene: TRBJ2-7
CDR3aa: CASSEFGGRDFYEQYF

v_gene: TRBV2
abundance: .
j_gene: TRBJ2-7
CDR3aa: CASRGWGQLLRTSSYEQYF

v_gene: TRBV6-5
abundance: .
j_gene: .
CDR3aa: CASSYSAVARSYEQYF

v_gene: TRBV18
abundance: once
j_gene: TRBJ1-2
CDR3aa: CASSRGAQTVYGYTF

v_gene: TRBV7-9
abundance: .
j_gene: TRBJ2-7
CDR3aa: CASSLQQGNEQYF

v_gene: TRBV28
abundance: .
j_gene: TRBJ1-2
CDR3aa: CASSPRGLNYGYTF

v_gene: TRBV19
abundance: .
j_gene: TRBJ2-5
CDR3aa: CASSFRGQGAFGQETQYF

v_gene: TRBV15
abundance: .
j_gene: TRBJ1-5
CDR3aa: CATSRRGRGHNQPQHF

v_gene: TRBV9
abundance: .
j_gene: TRBJ2-3
CDR3aa: CASNKGGEDTQYF

v_gene: TRBV5-4
abundance: .
j_gene: TRBJ2-6
CDR3aa: CASTSYRSGSGANVLTF

v_gene: TRBV5-1
abundance: .
j_gene: TRBJ2-1
CDR3aa: CASSSGQGATHNEQFF

v_gene: TRBV4-1
abundance: once
j_gene: TRBJ2-1
CDR3aa: CASSQRSNSKVYNEQFF

v_gene: TRBV6-5
abundance: once
j_gene: TRBJ1-1
CDR3aa: CASSYSGGLNTEAFF

v_gene: TRBV4-1
abundance: .
j_gene: TRBJ2-4
CDR3aa: CASSQDPQYGNIQYF

v_gene: TRBV9
abundance: few
j_gene: TRBJ2-7
CDR3aa: CASSISGGGEQYF

v_gene: TRBV5-6
abundance: .
j_gene: TRBJ2-5
CDR3aa: CASSLWAETQYF

v_gene: TRBV30
abundance: .
j_gene: TRBJ2-7
CDR3aa: CAWSVGRVLEQYF

v_gene: TRBV6-4
abundance: few
j_gene: TRBJ2-1
CDR3aa: CASSDSSGSYNEQFF

v_gene: TRBV6-5
abundance: few
j_gene: TRBJ2-7
CDR3aa: CPSSYGDTSIYEQYF

v_gene: TRBV28
abundance: few
j_gene: TRBJ1-2
CDR3aa: CASSPVRGVNYGYTF

v_gene: TRBV30
abundance: .
j_gene: TRBJ1-4
CDR3aa: CAWSVSSTNEKLFF